The present T cell receptor beta chain was sequenced within a study of CD8 T cells in ankylosing spondylitis. Study-level findings and limits: Earlier studies detected some motif variants in reactive arthritis synovial fluid and blood. Several highly homologous variants made up a TCR beta motif, and this motif appeared characteristic of ankylosing spondylitis blood. Those disease-linked clones were CD8+; they were also relatively rare in peripheral blood.

Libraries of TCR beta came from quantitative 5'-RACE with molecular barcodes. TCRdb passed the 5' RACE reads through MiXCR, listing each CDR3 protein once. The sample holds about 750,000 distinct CDR3 sequences, 15% to 20% seen once. V dropped 6 bases and J dropped 7; count of bases not matched to a gene: 8. Germline V gene lookup returns CDR1 SNHLY and CDR2 FYNNEI. The CDR3 length is 15 residues. As for this clonotype: The antigen remains unidentified.

The TCR was taken from a male donor with ankylosing spondylitis. V and J are TRBV2 and TRBJ2-2; TRBD2 aligns across 10 bases. Sequencing was performed on blood, either unsorted or a sorted T cell fraction (not recorded which). The CDR3 spells CASRAAGGGGGELFF. Written as DNA, the CDR3 is TGTGCCAGCAGGGCAGCGGGAGGGGGAGGCGGGGAGCTGTTTTTT.